This record concerns one T cell receptor (beta chain) sequence. Its matching antigen is unknown. The sample is drawn from a study of OX40 agonist ivuxolimab in advanced cancers. About the research overall: Three patients responded partially, comprising one with hepatocellular carcinoma and two with cutaneous melanoma. General study points: The CD4+ and CD8+ T cells in the blood had expanded clonally by week 6 at 0.1 to 3.0 mg/kg. Expanded clones tended on average to be more numerous among CD8+ T cells than CD4+.

Trimming stripped 6 bases from V and 6 bases from J, with 14 bases between. This CDR3 spans 13 amino acids. Germline CDR1 LNHDA, CDR2 SQIVND (reference sequence). TCRdb's copy holds only in-frame clones and misses some; the assay was immunoSEQ multiplex PCR. The table lists 15,000 to 25,000 clones, approximately 91% of them singletons. This sequence originates from an adult with an advanced solid tumor such as melanoma, head and neck, liver or kidney cancer. Here the sequenced sample was CD4+ or CD8+ T cells sorted from blood, taken in a trial of the OX40 agonist ivuxolimab. This sequence joins TRBV19 and TRBJ1-2, with D maybe TRBD1 (6 bases). The CDR3 reads CASRLGHLNGYTF. For the CDR3, the DNA is TGTGCCAGTAGGCTGGGACACCTTAATGGCTACACCTTC.